The 20 T cell receptor beta chains below all came from one sample that was sequenced in a study of OX40 agonist ivuxolimab in advanced cancers. Generated by immunoSEQ multiplex PCR, the TCRdb table keeps only in-frame clones and is missing some. The table records approximately 70,000 clones, 84% of them present only once. This specimen consisted of CD4+ or CD8+ T cells sorted from blood, obtained in a trial of the OX40 agonist ivuxolimab. These receptors originate from an adult with an advanced solid tumor such as melanoma, head and neck, liver or kidney cancer.

The chain carries TRBV11-3 and TRBJ2-2; 7 bases are shared with TRBD2. CDR3 length: 15 amino acids. Germline V gene lookup returns CDR1 SGHNT and CDR2 YENEEA. V shed 0 bases and J 4 bases; nucleotides not matched to a gene: 2. The CDR3 DNA is TGTGCCAGCAGCTTAGAGGGGACTATCACCGGGGAGCTGTTTTTT. It codes for CASSLEGTITGELFF.

The chain has TRBV2 and TRBJ2-6, with 8 bases aligning to TRBD1. The V gene end was trimmed by 6 bases and the J gene end by 2 bases; junction bases not matched to a gene: 3. Per the germline V gene, CDR1 is SNHLY and CDR2 is FYNNEI. There are 15 residues in the CDR3. The CDR3 is CASSEDRAGANVLTF. In nucleotides, the CDR3 is TGTGCCAGCAGCGAGGACAGGGCTGGGGCCAACGTCCTGACTTTC.

The chain joins TRBV18 to TRBJ2-2, with 7 bases identical to TRBD2. The V and J ends lost 3 bases and 5 bases, in that order; junction bases with no gene match: 6. The CDR3 runs 15 residues. CDR1 is KGHSH and CDR2 is LQKENI in the germline V gene. In nucleotides, the CDR3 is TGTGCCAGCTCACCTTCACTAGCGTTTACCGGGGAGCTGTTTTTT. Protein product: CASSPSLAFTGELFF.

The chain has TRBV5-1 and TRBJ2-3; maybe TRBD2 (6 bases). The V end was cut by 4 bases, the J end by 2 bases, with 8 bases between. Germline V gene data show CDR1 as SGHRS and CDR2 as YFSETQ. The CDR3 has 13 amino acids. The CDR3 reads CASSTGDTDTQYF. DNA for the CDR3: TGCGCCAGCAGCACGGGGGACACAGATACGCAGTATTTT.

The V and J genes are TRBV19 and TRBJ1-3; D uncertain. V lost 4 bases, J lost 8 bases, and 15 bases lay in between. This CDR3 is built from 14 residues. Germline V lookup: CDR1 LNHDA, CDR2 SQIVND (reference sequence). CDR3 bases: TGTGCCAGTAGTACCCGGACGGCTTTTGACACCATATATTTT. Amino acids: CASSTRTAFDTIYF.

This chain connects TRBV29-1 to TRBJ2-3, with unresolved D. The CDR3 consists of 12 residues. The V gene lost 4 bases and the J gene lost 2 bases, with 7 bases spanning the gap. The germline CDR1 and CDR2 sequences are SQVTM and ANQGSEA. CDR3 amino acids: CSVGYTTDTQYF. The CDR3 coding sequence is TGCAGCGTTGGTTACACCACAGATACGCAGTATTTT.

The chain links TRBV10-3 to TRBJ1-3; D is ambiguous. Trimming removed 11 bases from V and 0 bases from J, with 14 bases in between. The germline CDR1 and CDR2 sequences are ENHRY and SYGVKD. This CDR3 is 14 amino acids long. The CDR3 loop is CAAWTLGSGNTIYF. In DNA form, the CDR3 reads TGTGCCGCCTGGACCCTAGGCTCTGGAAACACCATATATTTT.

The J gene is TRBJ1-5, the V gene TRBV19, with no clear D. Trimming removed 6 bases from V and 2 bases from J, with 11 bases in between. CDR1 and CDR2 (germline): LNHDA, SQIVND (reference sequence). The CDR3 spans 14 residues. The chain's CDR3 is CASSGVFGNQPQHF. DNA of the CDR3: TGTGCCAGTAGCGGGGTGTTCGGCAATCAGCCCCAGCATTTT.

The rearrangement uses TRBV5-8 and TRBJ2-7; the D gene is possibly TRBD1 (5 bases). CDR1 is SGHTS, CDR2 YDEGEE, per germline. V lost 1 base to trimming and J lost 4 bases, with 15 bases between them. There are 15 residues in the CDR3. CDR3 sequence: CASSLNSGQPYEQYF. CDR3 coding DNA: TGTGCCAGCAGCTTGAACTCAGGGCAGCCTTACGAGCAGTACTTC.

This sequence joins TRBV5-1 and TRBJ1-6, with a tentative D call TRBD1 (6 bases). Trimming removed 6 bases from V and 6 bases from J, with 22 bases in between. There are 17 residues in the CDR3. The germline gives CDR1 SGHRS, CDR2 YFSETQ. The CDR3 is CASTRTGGASINSPLHF. CDR3 nucleotide sequence: TGCGCCAGCACCCGAACCGGGGGCGCTTCGATTAATTCACCCCTCCACTTT.

V gene TRBV6-1 combines with J gene TRBJ1-4; D may be TRBD1 (6 bases). This CDR3 region has 14 residues. Germline V gene data show CDR1 as MNHNS and CDR2 as SASEGT. V was pared by 7 bases and J by 8 bases, with 17 bases between. CDR3 amino acids: CASTERGRGEKLFF. The CDR3 nucleotides are TGTGCCAGCACCGAACGGGGGCGCGGGGAAAAACTGTTTTTT.

The rearrangement joins TRBV7-9 to TRBJ1-5; unclear D gene. Germline V gene lookup returns CDR1 SEHNR and CDR2 FQNEAQ (reference sequence). This CDR3 spans 12 amino acids. V was cut by 5 bases and J by 4 bases, with 6 bases left in between. The CDR3, as DNA: TGTGCCAGCAGCACGAATAATCAGCCCCAGCATTTT. It translates to CASSTNNQPQHF.

The chain is built from TRBV28 and TRBJ2-7; D possibly corresponds to TRBD1 (8 bases). The CDR3 spans 14 residues. V was clipped by 8 bases and J by 3 bases, with 17 bases between them. Germline-derived CDR1 and CDR2 are MDHEN and SYDVKM. The CDR3 is CASLQGEGDYEQYF. The CDR3 coding sequence is TGTGCCAGCCTACAGGGGGAGGGTGACTACGAGCAGTACTTC.

This rearrangement joins TRBV19 to TRBJ1-1; 9 positions match TRBD1. This CDR3 has 15 amino acids. Trimming cost V 8 bases and J 1 base; bases outside gene matches: 8. The V gene's germline CDR1 is LNHDA and CDR2 SQIVND (reference sequence). In DNA form, the CDR3 reads TGTGCCAGTCGGGACAGGGCGGGGAGGAACACTGAAGCTTTCTTT. It specifies CASRDRAGRNTEAFF.

This clone has just a few counts. Other nucleotide sequences from this sample produce the same CDR3. The rearrangement joins TRBV4-3 to TRBJ2-5; D gene unclear. The V end was cut by 0 bases, the J end by 1 base, with 9 bases between. The germline gives CDR1 LGHNA, CDR2 YSLEER. The CDR3 runs 15 residues. In DNA form, the CDR3 reads TGCGCCAGCAGCCAAGAGGCCAGATTCCAAGAGACCCAGTACTTC. Encoded protein: CASSQEARFQETQYF.

The J gene is TRBJ2-6, the V gene TRBV2, with D tentatively TRBD1 or TRBD2 (6 bases each). The CDR3 consists of 18 residues. Germline V gives CDR1 SNHLY, CDR2 FYNNEI. Trimming pared 7 bases from V and 0 bases from J, leaving 19 bases between. The CDR3 protein is CASNPRGRSSSGANVLTF. As DNA, the CDR3 is TGTGCCAGCAACCCTCGGGGGCGGAGCAGCTCTGGGGCCAACGTCCTGACTTTC.

V gene TRBV11-3 combines with J gene TRBJ1-2; D not certain. V was cut by 0 bases and J by 6 bases, with 17 bases left in between. Per germline, CDR1 SGHNT and CDR2 YENEEA. The CDR3 runs to 16 residues. CDR3 residues: CASSLDPAVGGDGYTF. The CDR3 region has the DNA TGTGCCAGCAGCTTAGACCCCGCAGTGGGAGGAGATGGCTACACCTTC.

V is TRBV13 and J is TRBJ1-1; D remains unclear. CDR1 PRHDT and CDR2 FYEKMQ come from the germline V gene (reference sequence). Trimming pared 3 bases from V and 1 base from J, leaving 9 bases between. CDR3 length equals 14 residues. The CDR3 coding sequence is TGTGCCAGCAGCTTGTTACGGGGGAACACTGAAGCTTTCTTT. This codes for CASSLLRGNTEAFF.

This clone appeared once. The V call is TRBV6-6, the J call TRBJ2-3, with D unclear. The germline V and J ends were trimmed by 4 bases and 5 bases, with 7 bases remaining between them. This CDR3 region has 12 residues. Germline CDR1 reads MNHNY; CDR2 reads SVGAGI (reference sequence). The CDR3 DNA reads as TGTGCCAGCAGTTCAGACCGAGATACGCAGTATTTT. It encodes CASSSDRDTQYF.

This rearrangement joins TRBV6-5 to TRBJ2-7; D ambiguous. Germline CDR1 MNHEY, CDR2 SVGAGI. The CDR3 has 14 amino acids. Trimming removed 6 bases from V and 6 bases from J, with 18 bases in between. The CDR3 loop reads CASRGAVWLGEQYF. CDR3 DNA: TGTGCCAGCAGGGGCGCGGTTTGGTTGGGCGAGCAGTACTTC.